The 10 T cell receptor beta chains reported below all come from one sample, sequenced in a study of CD8+CD57+ T cells in acquired aplastic anemia. TCR beta VDJ combinations and CDR3 sequences were profiled from genomic DNA. One entry per CDR3 protein, called by TCRdb with MiXCR from the reads. Of around 120,000 distinct CDR3 sequences listed, about two fifths are singletons. The authors sequenced patients whose flow cytometry had shown CD8+CD57+ cell expansion. Sequenced material: sorted CD4+, CD8+, or CD8+CD57+ T cells (not recorded which) from PBMCs. These receptors originate from a human donor with aplastic anemia.

This clonotype has more than one count but fewer than ten. The chain joins TRBV27 to TRBJ2-7, with 8 bases that match TRBD2. CDR1 and CDR2 from the germline V gene are MNHEY and SMNVEV (reference sequence). The ends lost 4 bases at V and 7 bases at J; junction bases unmatched: 9. The CDR3 contains 14 residues. The CDR3, as DNA: TGTGCCAGCAGTTATAGCGGGGTAGGGGGGGAGCAGTACTTC. This gives the protein CASSYSGVGGEQYF.

The chain is built from TRBV6-1 and TRBJ2-5; TRBD1 matches 7 bases. The CDR3 runs to 13 residues. CDR1 and CDR2 from the germline V gene are MNHNS and SASEGT. With 6 bases clipped from V and 2 bases from J, the junction kept 3 bases outside the gene matches. Written as DNA, the CDR3 is TGTGCCAGCAGAACAGGGGTTCAAGAGACCCAGTACTTC. Translation gives CASRTGVQETQYF.

This clonotype is medium-sized in the sample. This sequence joins TRBV20-1 and TRBJ2-5, with 7 nucleotides matching TRBD1. The junction had 9 bases not matched to a gene; V was cut back by 7 bases and J by 4 bases. The CDR3 extends over 13 amino acids. Germline V gene lookup returns CDR1 DFQATT and CDR2 SNEGSKA (reference sequence). CDR3 in amino acids: CSGNRGIAETQYF. CDR3 sequence (DNA): TGCAGTGGTAACAGGGGAATCGCAGAGACCCAGTACTTC.

This sequence joins TRBV10-1 and TRBJ2-7; 7 bases are shared with TRBD1. The germline CDR1 and CDR2 sequences are WNHNN and SYGVQD (reference sequence). CDR3 length: 14 amino acids. The V and J ends lost 4 bases and 5 bases, in that order; junction bases with no gene match: 8. The CDR3 is CASSGGGASDEQYF. The CDR3 DNA follows: TGCGCCAGCAGTGGAGGGGGCGCGAGCGACGAGCAGTACTTC.

The CDR3 region is CATSRDGWHEKLFF. As DNA, the CDR3 is TGTGCCACCAGCAGAGATGGTTGGCATGAAAAACTGTTTTTT. This chain links TRBV15 with TRBJ1-4; D not resolved. This CDR3 contains 14 residues. Germline assignment: CDR1 LNHNV and CDR2 YYDKDF (reference sequence). The V gene lost 0 bases and the J gene lost 6 bases, with 8 bases spanning the gap.

This clonotype has just a few counts. The chain combines TRBV7-6 with TRBJ1-5, with 7 bases lining up with TRBD1. Germline V gives CDR1 SGHVS, CDR2 FNYEAQ. V was pared by 0 bases and J by 7 bases, with 0 bases of the junction left unmatched. The CDR3 contains 13 residues. This CDR3 reads CASSLAGGQPQHF. In DNA, the CDR3 is TGTGCCAGCAGCTTAGCAGGGGGCCAGCCCCAGCATTTT.

With respect to this clonotype: This may be a read error: a much more frequent sequence differs by one nucleotide. V usage is TRBV5-4 and J usage is TRBJ2-7; D uncertain. The CDR3 sequence is 12 residues long. Trimming took off 6 bases at V and 2 bases at J, with 9 bases between the two ends. Germline lookup yields CDR1 SGHNT and CDR2 YYREEE (reference sequence). The chain's CDR3 is CASKKSPYEQYV. The DNA for the CDR3 is TGTGCCAGCAAGAAGAGCCCCTACGAGCAGTACGTC.

There are many counts of this clonotype. The J gene is TRBJ2-7, the V gene TRBV7-8; D tentatively reads TRBD1 or TRBD2 (5 bases each). V was cut by 3 bases and J by 1 base, with 13 bases left in between. This CDR3 spans 15 amino acids. Germline loops: CDR1 SGHVS, CDR2 FQNEAQ. Written as DNA, the CDR3 is TGTGCCAGCAGCTTCGGGACCGCGAGTTCCTACGAGCAGTACTTC. It codes for CASSFGTASSYEQYF.

This clonotype has only a few counts. V is TRBV6-5 and J is TRBJ1-1; no definite D call. Germline V CDR1 and CDR2: MNHEY, SVGAGI. This CDR3 is 14 amino acids long. The V end lost 3 bases, the J end lost 1 base, and 9 bases lay between the germline ends. CDR3 DNA sequence: TGTGCCAGCAGTTATGGGTGGGGGAACACTGAAGCTTTCTTT. Its translation is CASSYGWGNTEAFF.

This clonotype has at least ten counts. V gene TRBV11-2 combines with J gene TRBJ1-3, with D maybe TRBD1 (6 bases). Germline assignment: CDR1 SGHAT and CDR2 FQNNGV. The CDR3 has 16 amino acids. The V and J ends lost 0 bases and 2 bases respectively, with 11 bases between them. Here the CDR3 reads CASSLEGTSPGNTIYF. CDR3 bases: TGTGCCAGCAGCTTAGAAGGGACATCCCCTGGAAACACCATATATTTT.